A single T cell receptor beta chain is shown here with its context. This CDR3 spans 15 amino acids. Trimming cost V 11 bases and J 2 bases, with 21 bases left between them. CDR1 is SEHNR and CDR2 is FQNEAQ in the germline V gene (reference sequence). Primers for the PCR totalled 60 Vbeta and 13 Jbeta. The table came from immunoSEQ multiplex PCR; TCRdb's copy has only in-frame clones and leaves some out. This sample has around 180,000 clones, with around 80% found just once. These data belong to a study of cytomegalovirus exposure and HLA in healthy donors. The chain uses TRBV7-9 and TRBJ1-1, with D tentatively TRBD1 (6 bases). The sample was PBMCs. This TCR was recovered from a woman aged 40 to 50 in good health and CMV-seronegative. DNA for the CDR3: TGTGCCGGGGGTTTCAAAGGACAGCTAAACACTGAAGCTTTCTTT. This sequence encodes CAGGFKGQLNTEAFF.